The 19 T cell receptor beta chains below all came from one sample that was sequenced in a study of blood T cells in healthy people across ages. Next came a second PCR, run for about 7 to 12 cycles, which used a sample-barcoded 5' primer along with a J-beta primer mix. TCRdb itself ran the 5' RACE reads through MiXCR, one entry per CDR3 protein. The sample contains about 830,000 distinct CDR3 sequences, roughly 60% of which appear only once. The sample taken for sequencing was blood. Source of these receptors: a young man in good health.

This chain connects TRBV29-1 to TRBJ2-7; 8 bases line up with TRBD2. The J call is doubtful: the DNA matches TRBJ2-5 better. The CDR3 extends over 15 amino acids. Germline CDR1 and CDR2: SQVTM and ANQGSEA. Here the CDR3 reads CSVAPSGWAYETQYF. In DNA, the CDR3 is TGCAGCGTTGCCCCTAGCGGGTGGGCTTACGAGACCCAGTACTTC.

This clonotype was seen only a few times. The CDR3 DNA reads as TGCAGTGCCGAGCGGAGCACAGATACGCAGTATTTT. Translating it yields CSAERSTDTQYF. The gene calls are TRBV20-1 and TRBJ2-3; possible D gene TRBD2, 5 bases. V shed 6 bases and J shed 0 bases, with 7 bases lying between them. Looked up from germline, CDR1 is DFQATT and CDR2 is SNEGSKA (reference sequence). This CDR3 is built from 12 residues.

CDR3 amino acids: CATDEGWNEQFF. The CDR3 DNA reads as TGTGCCACTGACGAGGGGTGGAATGAGCAGTTCTTC. The chain employs TRBV28 and TRBJ2-1, with D perhaps assigned TRBD1 or TRBD2 (5 bases each). The V end lost 10 bases, the J end lost 7 bases, and 14 bases lay between the germline ends. The CDR3 is made up of 12 amino acids. Germline CDR1 MDHEN, CDR2 SYDVKM.

The chain joins TRBV7-2 to TRBJ2-3, with 9 bases identical to TRBD1. The CDR3 runs to 17 residues. Per germline, CDR1 SGHTA and CDR2 FQGNSA. With V trimmed by 0 bases and J by 1 base, 5 bases remained unmatched. CDR3 loop: CASSLAGTGTGTDTQYF. The CDR3 DNA reads as TGTGCCAGCAGCTTAGCGGGGACAGGGACGGGCACAGATACGCAGTATTTT. Full variable domain (missing parts from reference TRBV7-2 and TRBJ2-3): GAGVSQSPSNKVTEKGKDVELRCDPISGHTALYWYRQSLGQGLEFLIYFQGNSAPDKSGLPSDRFSAERTGGSVSTLTIQRTQQEDSAVYLCASSLAGTGTGTDTQYFGPGTRLTVL.

In its sample, this clonotype was seen a few times. The rearrangement uses TRBV4-2 and TRBJ1-6; D is undetermined. Trimming took off 2 bases at V and 1 base at J, with 9 bases between the two ends. Germline V lookup: CDR1 LGHNA, CDR2 YNFKEQ. The CDR3 spans 16 residues. CDR3 in DNA: TGTGCCAGCAGCCAACTGGAAGGATCCTATAATTCACCCCTCCACTTT. Its translation is CASSQLEGSYNSPLHF.

The CDR3 region is CSARDTYTEAFF. DNA of the CDR3: TGCAGTGCTAGAGATACGTACACTGAAGCTTTCTTT. The chain employs TRBV20-1 and TRBJ1-1; D is uncertain. The CDR3 consists of 12 residues. Deletions cut 0 bases from V and 3 bases from J, with 5 bases between. Germline lookup yields CDR1 DFQATT and CDR2 SNEGSKA (reference sequence).

V usage is TRBV28 and J usage is TRBJ2-5; possibly TRBD1 or TRBD2 for D (5 bases each). From germline, CDR1 is MDHEN and CDR2 SYDVKM. The V and J ends lost 4 bases and 11 bases respectively, with 17 bases between them. The CDR3 sequence is 13 residues long. CDR3 amino acids: CASSSTWGREQYF. The CDR3 coding sequence is TGTGCCAGCAGTTCAACCTGGGGCAGGGAGCAGTACTTC.

This sequence joins TRBV7-2 and TRBJ2-1; no definite D call. Trimming took off 3 bases at V and 7 bases at J, with 19 bases between the two ends. There are 16 residues in the CDR3. Germline assignment: CDR1 SGHTA and CDR2 FQGNSA. CDR3 DNA: TGTGCCAGCAGCTTCCAGGCGTCCTCCAGAGTAAATGAGCAGTTCTTC. Protein sequence: CASSFQASSRVNEQFF.

This clonotype was seen only a few times. The chain has TRBV15 and TRBJ2-5; D ambiguous. The CDR3 spans 12 residues. In germline, CDR1 is LNHNV, CDR2 YYDKDF (reference sequence). V was cut by 5 bases and J by 1 base, with 5 bases left in between. CDR3 sequence reads: CATSSAQETQYF. The CDR3 DNA follows: TGTGCCACCAGCTCAGCCCAAGAGACCCAGTACTTC.

This clonotype has a handful of counts. The rearrangement links TRBV7-2 to TRBJ1-4, with 8 bases fitting TRBD1. There are 14 residues in the CDR3. Germline V CDR1 and CDR2: SGHTA, FQGNSA. Trimming took 2 bases from V and 7 from J; bases not matched to a gene: 3. This chain's CDR3 is CASSLQGAGEKLFF. CDR3 coding DNA: TGTGCCAGCAGCTTACAGGGGGCTGGTGAAAAACTGTTTTTT.

The rearrangement links TRBV6-6 to TRBJ1-1; D is undetermined. V was pared by 6 bases and J by 0 bases, with 8 bases between. The V gene's germline CDR1 is MNHNY and CDR2 SVGAGI (reference sequence). The length of the CDR3 is 13 residues. The CDR3 protein is CASRKGMNTEAFF. DNA of the CDR3: TGTGCCAGCAGGAAAGGGATGAACACTGAAGCTTTCTTT.

The table lists this clonotype with a few counts. V gene TRBV20-1 combines with J gene TRBJ2-5; D gene unclear. V dropped 6 bases and J dropped 4 bases, with 12 bases sitting between them. The germline gives CDR1 DFQATT, CDR2 SNEGSKA (reference sequence). The CDR3 is made up of 12 amino acids. CDR3 bases: TGCAGTGCGCCCCACGCAGGAGAGACCCAGTACTTC. Protein: CSAPHAGETQYF.

The V and J genes are TRBV3-1 and TRBJ1-2; D is ambiguous. Germline V CDR1 and CDR2: LGHDT, YNNKEL (reference sequence). V gave up 3 bases and J gave up 4 bases, with 21 bases separating them. The CDR3 is made up of 17 amino acids. The CDR3 loop is CASSHHDFPPSVYGYTF. The CDR3 DNA reads as TGTGCCAGCAGCCATCACGACTTCCCTCCTTCCGTCTATGGCTACACCTTC.

The V and J genes are TRBV20-1 and TRBJ2-1; D is possibly TRBD1 or TRBD2 (6 bases each). Trimming cost V 6 bases and J 8 bases, with 17 bases left between them. This CDR3 region has 13 residues. Germline assignment: CDR1 DFQATT and CDR2 SNEGSKA (reference sequence). The CDR3 nucleotides read TGCAGTGCACTCCGGCCGAGGGGGGATGAGCAGTTCTTC. It yields the protein CSALRPRGDEQFF.

The chain is built from TRBV2 and TRBJ2-1; TRBD2 agrees at 10 bases. The closer fit of TRBJ2-7 to the DNA end suggests the J call may be wrong. The CDR3 length is 18 residues. Germline values: CDR1 SNHLY, CDR2 FYNNEI. CDR3 coding DNA: TGTGCCAGCACCGTTCGGGACCTGGGGGCTAGCGGGGGTAATGAGCAGTACTTC. Amino acids: CASTVRDLGASGGNEQYF.

This chain's CDR3 is CASSTRLVAYEQYF. CDR3 DNA sequence: TGTGCCAGCAGCACGCGACTAGTGGCCTACGAGCAGTACTTC. The V and J genes are TRBV7-2 and TRBJ2-7; D possibly corresponds to TRBD2 (6 bases). The CDR3 totals 14 residues. The germline V gene has CDR1 SGHTA and CDR2 FQGNSA. Trimming took 5 bases from V and 2 from J, leaving 13 bases between them.

J is TRBJ2-2 and V is TRBV6-1; 8 bases line up with TRBD2. This CDR3 comprises 15 residues. V lost 4 bases, J lost 2 bases, and 3 bases stayed unmatched. CDR1 is MNHNS and CDR2 is SASEGT in the germline V gene. This chain's CDR3 is CASSGSGTNTGELFF. CDR3 DNA sequence: TGTGCCAGCAGTGGTAGCGGGACAAACACCGGGGAGCTGTTTTTT.

This clonotype was found a few times. The rearrangement links TRBV5-6 to TRBJ2-7; TRBD2 agrees at 11 bases. From germline, CDR1 is SGHDT and CDR2 YYEEEE. The CDR3 extends over 16 amino acids. The V segment lost 1 base and the J segment 0 bases; nucleotides outside the gene matches: 3. The CDR3 sequence: CASSLLGLAASYEQYF. The CDR3 nucleotides are TGTGCCAGCAGCTTGTTGGGACTAGCGGCCTCCTACGAGCAGTACTTC.

The rearrangement joins TRBV29-1 to TRBJ2-1; D possibly matches TRBD1 or TRBD2 (5 bases each). V was trimmed by 4 bases and J by 7 bases, leaving 14 bases between them. CDR1 and CDR2 (germline): SQVTM, ANQGSEA. This CDR3 has 13 amino acids. The CDR3, as DNA: TGCAGCGTTGGAGTTGCAGGGAGTAATGAGCAGTTCTTC. Its translation: CSVGVAGSNEQFF.